Below are 11 T cell receptor beta chains sequenced from a single sample in a study of blood T cell repertoires in COVID-19. The table came from immunoSEQ multiplex PCR; TCRdb's copy has only in-frame clones and leaves some out. The sample includes under 250,000 clones, approximately 80% seen only once; the top ten take approximately 4.3%. The sequencing input was PBMCs or T cells enriched from blood (not recorded which). The receptor source for this set is a man aged 25 to 45 with acute COVID-19.

The chain joins TRBV29-1 to TRBJ1-4; D uncertain. The CDR3 totals 12 residues. Trimming removed 7 bases from V and 4 bases from J, with 10 bases in between. The V gene's germline CDR1 is SQVTM and CDR2 ANQGSEA. The CDR3 here is CSASADNEKLFF. DNA of the CDR3: TGCAGCGCTAGCGCGGATAATGAAAAACTGTTTTTT.

DNA for the CDR3: TGCGCCAGCAGCTTGCGGACAGGGCCTGAAAACACTGAAGCTTTCTTT. The encoded protein is CASSLRTGPENTEAFF. This chain uses TRBV5-1 with TRBJ1-1; 8 bases align to TRBD1. This CDR3 is 16 amino acids long. The V and J ends lost 1 base and 2 bases, in that order; junction bases with no gene match: 7. Germline loops: CDR1 SGHRS, CDR2 YFSETQ.

J is TRBJ1-5 and V is TRBV5-6; 8 bases align to TRBD1. V was pared by 4 bases and J by 10 bases, with 13 bases of the junction left unmatched. Germline V gene data show CDR1 as SGHDT and CDR2 as YYEEEE. The CDR3 has 15 residues. CDR3 in DNA: TGTGCCAGCAGCCAGGGACAGGCCATCACGGGTCCCCAGCATTTT. Its protein product is CASSQGQAITGPQHF.

V gene TRBV5-4 combines with J gene TRBJ1-1, with TRBD1 identical over 7 bases. Germline-derived CDR1 and CDR2 are SGHNT and YYREEE (reference sequence). The CDR3 has 15 amino acids. The V segment lost 3 bases and the J segment 1 base; nucleotides outside the gene matches: 6. In DNA, the CDR3 is TGTGCCAGCAGCTCACAGACAGGGCAGAACACTGAAGCTTTCTTT. Translated: CASSSQTGQNTEAFF.

On this clone: Other DNA sequences within the sample encode an identical CDR3. The genes are TRBV12-3 or TRBV12-4 and TRBJ1-1; D is ambiguous. CDR3 size: 11 residues. V was clipped by 6 bases and J by 5 bases, with 7 bases between them. In DNA, the CDR3 is TGTGCCAGCAGCCCCGGTACTGAAGCTTTCTTT. This encodes CASSPGTEAFF.

The V call is TRBV5-5, the J call TRBJ2-1; possibly TRBD1 for D (6 bases). This CDR3 is built from 14 residues. Looked up from germline, CDR1 is SGHKS and CDR2 is YYEKEE (reference sequence). Trimming cost V 4 bases and J 6 bases, with 14 bases left between them. The CDR3 here is CASSDGQRGNEQFF. The CDR3 nucleotides read TGTGCCAGCAGCGATGGACAGAGGGGCAATGAGCAGTTCTTC.

This sequence joins TRBV21-1 and TRBJ2-3; the table's D call of TRBD2 was not tested on the DNA. TRBV21-1 represents a pseudogene. There are 15 residues in the CDR3. The CDR3, as DNA: TGTGCCAGCAGCAAGCGGGGTAATCGCACAGATACGCAGTATTTT. Amino acid sequence: CASSKRGNRTDTQYF.

V gene TRBV30 combines with J gene TRBJ2-3, with 9 bases aligning to TRBD2. Germline loops: CDR1 GTSNPN, CDR2 SVGIG (reference sequence). This CDR3 is built from 15 residues. V trimming: 0 bases; J trimming: 1 base; junction bases outside the gene matches: 2. The CDR3: CAWSVGGGGTDTQYF. Here the CDR3 DNA reads TGTGCCTGGAGTGTAGGCGGGGGGGGCACAGATACGCAGTATTTT.

The CDR3 sequence is CASSALEGDTQYF. The CDR3 DNA reads as TGTGCCAGCAGTGCCTTAGAGGGAGATACGCAGTATTTT. The J gene is TRBJ2-3, the V gene TRBV6-4, with D perhaps matching TRBD2 (5 bases). Germline lookup yields CDR1 MRHNA and CDR2 SNTAGT. With 4 bases removed from V and 5 bases from J, the gap between germline ends came to 10 bases. The CDR3 runs 13 residues.

The V and J genes are TRBV5-6 and TRBJ2-1, with no clear D. Per the germline V gene, CDR1 is SGHDT and CDR2 is YYEEEE. The V end was cut by 3 bases, the J end by 5 bases, with 9 bases between. The CDR3 has 13 residues. CDR3 nucleotides: TGTGCCAGCAGCTCTTCTTCTAACAATGAGCAGTTCTTC. It encodes CASSSSSNNEQFF.

The V gene is TRBV7-3, the J gene TRBJ2-1; TRBD2 agrees at 11 bases. The CDR3 covers 17 residues. V lost 5 bases and J lost 4; bases outside the gene matches: 10. The V gene's germline CDR1 is SGHTA and CDR2 FQGTGA. Here the CDR3 reads CASSGYPSGGFYNEQFF. The CDR3 nucleotides are TGTGCCAGCAGCGGGTACCCTAGCGGGGGGTTTTACAATGAGCAGTTCTTC. The full variable domain, in which reference TRBV7-3 and TRBJ2-1 provide the parts outside the CDR3, is GAGVSQTPSNKVTEKGKYVELRCDPISGHTALYWYRQSLGQGPEFLIYFQGTGAADDSGLPNDRFFAVRPEGSVSTLKIQRTERGDSAVYLCASSGYPSGGFYNEQFFGPGTRLTVL.